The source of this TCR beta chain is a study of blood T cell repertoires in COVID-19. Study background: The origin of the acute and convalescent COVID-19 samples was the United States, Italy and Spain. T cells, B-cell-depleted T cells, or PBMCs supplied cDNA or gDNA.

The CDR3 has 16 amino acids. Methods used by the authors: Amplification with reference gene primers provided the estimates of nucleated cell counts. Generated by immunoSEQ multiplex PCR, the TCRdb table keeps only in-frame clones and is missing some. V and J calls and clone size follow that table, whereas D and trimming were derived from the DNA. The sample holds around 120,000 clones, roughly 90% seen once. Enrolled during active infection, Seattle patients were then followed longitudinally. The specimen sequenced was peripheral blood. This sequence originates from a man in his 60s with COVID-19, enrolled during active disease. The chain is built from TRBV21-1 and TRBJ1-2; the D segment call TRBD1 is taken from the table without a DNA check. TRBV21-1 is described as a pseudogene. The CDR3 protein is CASSPIGVQIFAGYTF. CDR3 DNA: TGTGCCAGCAGTCCCATAGGGGTCCAAATCTTCGCTGGCTACACCTTC.